The TCR beta chain described here comes from a study of post-analysis software for immune sequencing data. Every TCR beta cDNA library bore unique molecular identifiers. TCRdb analysed the PCR reads with MiXCR anew, one entry per CDR3 protein. Of 430,000 or so distinct CDR3 sequences in the sample, 39% are singletons; the top ten hold less than 10%. The clonotype originates from a girl aged 2 to 9 with multiple sclerosis. Sequencing was performed on blood.

The CDR3 DNA reads as TGTGCCAGCAGGAGTGGGGGCTACTATGGCTACACCTTC. The encoded protein is CASRSGGYYGYTF. The J gene is TRBJ1-2, the V gene TRBV4-2; weak D call: TRBD1 (6 bases). CDR3 length equals 13 residues. V was shortened by 6 bases and J by 3 bases, with 11 bases between the two germline ends. Germline lookup yields CDR1 LGHNA and CDR2 YNFKEQ.